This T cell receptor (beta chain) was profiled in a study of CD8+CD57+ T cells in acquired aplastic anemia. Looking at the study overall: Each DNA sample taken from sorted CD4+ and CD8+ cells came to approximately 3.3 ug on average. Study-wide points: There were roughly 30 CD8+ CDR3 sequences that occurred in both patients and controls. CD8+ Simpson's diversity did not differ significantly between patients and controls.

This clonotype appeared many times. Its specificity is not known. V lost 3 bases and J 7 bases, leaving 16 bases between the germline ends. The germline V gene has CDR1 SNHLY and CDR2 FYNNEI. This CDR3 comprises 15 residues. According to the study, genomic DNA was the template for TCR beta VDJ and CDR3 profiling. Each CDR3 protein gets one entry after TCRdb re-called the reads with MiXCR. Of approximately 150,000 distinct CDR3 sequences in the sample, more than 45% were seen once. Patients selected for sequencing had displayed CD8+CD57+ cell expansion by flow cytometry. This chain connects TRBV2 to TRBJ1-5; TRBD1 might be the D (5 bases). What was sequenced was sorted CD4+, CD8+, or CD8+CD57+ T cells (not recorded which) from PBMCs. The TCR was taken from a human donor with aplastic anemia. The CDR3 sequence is CASSEVGGWGQPQHF. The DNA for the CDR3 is TGTGCCAGCAGTGAGGTCGGAGGGTGGGGCCAGCCCCAGCATTTT.